A selection of T cell receptor beta chains follows, all from one sample in a study of blood T cell repertoires in COVID-19. Repertoires were generated with immunoSEQ multiplex PCR, while TCRdb's copy carries only in-frame clones and drops some. The table lists 95,000 to 130,000 clones, just under 85% of them singletons, with about 8% in the top ten. The sequenced sample consisted of peripheral blood. Receptor source: a man in his 70s with active or convalescent COVID-19. The CDR3 runs from the conserved cysteine through the conserved F or W. The D gene is left open where the match is weak. Size values are once, few and many counts, or a class for expanded clones, and some rows have none.

abundance,d_gene,v_gene,j_gene,CDR3aa,CDR3nt
NA,NA,TRBV5-6,TRBJ1-3,CASSLAGSGNTIYF,TGTGCCAGCAGCTTGGCAGGGTCTGGAAACACCATATATTTT
NA,NA,TRBV5-1,TRBJ1-3,CASNTGSGNTIYF,TGCGCCAGCAACACAGGGTCTGGAAACACCATATATTTT
NA,NA,TRBV7-2,TRBJ1-1,CASSRGVENTEAFF,TGTGCCAGCAGTCGGGGGGTAGAGAACACTGAAGCTTTCTTT
NA,TRBD2,TRBV4-3,TRBJ2-1,CASSRIAGVVGEQFF,TGCGCCAGCAGCCGAATAGCGGGAGTAGTGGGTGAGCAGTTCTTC
NA,TRBD2,TRBV6-4,TRBJ2-2,CASRRETTGELFF,TGTGCCAGCAGGCGGGAGACCACCGGGGAGCTGTTTTTT
NA,TRBD1,TRBV5-6,TRBJ1-5,CASSLRQGLQPQHF,TGTGCCAGCAGCCTGAGACAGGGACTTCAGCCCCAGCATTTT
NA,NA,TRBV5-1,TRBJ2-1,CASQGGGSYNEQFF,TGCGCCAGCCAGGGGGGCGGCTCCTACAATGAGCAGTTCTTC
NA,NA,TRBV4-2,TRBJ1-1,CASSQALFRAEAFF,TGTGCCAGCAGCCAAGCCCTATTCAGGGCTGAAGCTTTCTTT
NA,TRBD1,TRBV19,TRBJ1-5,CASSTDRTNQPQHF,TGTGCCAGTAGTACGGACAGGACGAATCAGCCCCAGCATTTT
NA,TRBD1,TRBV5-1,TRBJ2-3,CASRATGGVASRTDTQYF,TGCGCCAGCAGGGCGACAGGGGGGGTTGCCTCGCGCACAGATACGCAGTATTTT
NA,TRBD2,TRBV20-1,TRBJ2-7,CSASRVLAGVPSYEQYF,TGCAGTGCTAGTAGGGTTTTAGCGGGAGTACCCTCCTACGAGCAGTACTTC
NA,NA,TRBV29-1,TRBJ1-3,CSVEGEASGNTIYF,TGCAGCGTTGAAGGGGAGGCCTCTGGAAACACCATATATTTT
NA,TRBD1,TRBV6-2/TRBV6-3,TRBJ2-7,CASSYGGTGSYEQYF,TGTGCCAGCAGTTACGGGGGGACAGGGTCCTACGAGCAGTACTTC
NA,NA,TRBV6-6,TRBJ1-2,CASSSRGLYGYTF,TGTGCCAGCTCCTCTCGGGGACTCTATGGCTACACCTTC
NA,TRBD2,TRBV28,TRBJ2-1,CASSFSGTSGTSEQFF,TGTGCCAGCAGTTTCTCCGGGACTAGCGGGACCAGTGAGCAGTTCTTC
few,NA,TRBV6-2/TRBV6-3,TRBJ1-5,CASSYRVQGGNQPQHF,TGTGCCAGCAGTTACCGGGTGCAGGGTGGCAATCAGCCCCAGCATTTT
NA,TRBD1,TRBV24-1,TRBJ1-5,CATSPGTGSKQPQHF,TGTGCCACCAGCCCTGGGACAGGCTCTAAACAGCCCCAGCATTTT
NA,TRBD1,TRBV29-1,TRBJ2-7,CSVEGTGRHEQYF,TGCAGCGTTGAAGGGACAGGGAGACACGAGCAGTACTTC
NA,NA,TRBV27,TRBJ1-1,CASSRGTEAFF,TGTGCCAGCAGTAGGGGTACTGAAGCTTTCTTT
few,TRBD1,TRBV14,TRBJ1-6,CASSPSGQVNSPLHF,TGTGCCAGCAGCCCCTCTGGACAGGTGAATTCACCCCTCCACTTT
once,NA,TRBV10-3,TRBJ2-2,CAISEGGSGAGELFF,TGTGCCATCAGCGAAGGAGGGAGTGGTGCCGGGGAGCTGTTTTTT
NA,TRBD1,TRBV29-1,TRBJ1-2,CSVEEGQGLHGYTF,TGCAGCGTTGAAGAGGGACAGGGCCTTCATGGCTACACCTTC
NA,NA,TRBV4-2,TRBJ1-2,CASSPDIGGGYGYTF,TGTGCCAGCAGCCCGGACATCGGGGGAGGGTATGGCTACACCTTC
NA,NA,TRBV5-4,TRBJ1-2,CASSLAGRLTNYGYTF,TGTGCCAGCAGCTTGGCCGGGAGGCTGACTAACTATGGCTACACCTTC
few,TRBD1,TRBV7-9,TRBJ1-2,CASSIDRGRGYTF,TGTGCCAGCAGCATAGACAGGGGGCGCGGCTACACCTTC
NA,TRBD1,TRBV3-1/TRBV3-2,TRBJ2-3,CASSQERTGKGHTQYF,TGTGCCAGCAGCCAAGAGAGGACAGGTAAAGGTCATACGCAGTATTTT
once,NA,TRBV10-3,TRBJ2-2,CAISESGRGKNTGELFF,TGTGCCATCAGTGAGTCAGGGAGGGGGAAGAACACCGGGGAGCTGTTTTTT
NA,NA,TRBV6-5,TRBJ2-7,CASSRDLLYEQYF,TGTGCCAGCAGTCGGGACTTACTATACGAGCAGTACTTC
NA,NA,TRBV7-3,TRBJ2-2,CASSPREAGELFF,TGTGCCAGCAGCCCGAGAGAGGCCGGGGAGCTGTTTTTT
medium-sized,NA,TRBV12-3/TRBV12-4,TRBJ1-4,CASSLGGNEKLFF,TGTGCCAGCAGTTTAGGAGGAAATGAAAAACTGTTTTTT
few,TRBD2,TRBV2,TRBJ2-5,CASGKRGVQETQYF,TGTGCCAGCGGCAAGCGGGGGGTCCAAGAGACCCAGTACTTC
NA,NA,TRBV28,TRBJ2-4,CASSLPRGANIQYF,TGTGCCAGCAGTTTACCCAGGGGAGCAAACATTCAGTACTTC
NA,NA,TRBV7-2,TRBJ2-7,CASSAPGPYLEQYF,TGTGCCAGCAGCGCCCCGGGTCCATATCTGGAGCAGTACTTC
NA,TRBD1,TRBV27,TRBJ1-1,CASSSSGGGGNTEAFF,TGTGCCAGCAGTTCCTCTGGAGGGGGCGGAAACACTGAAGCTTTCTTT
NA,TRBD1,TRBV15,TRBJ1-5,CATAGGANQPQHF,TGTGCCACCGCAGGGGGAGCCAATCAGCCCCAGCATTTT
NA,TRBD1,TRBV7-3,TRBJ2-2,CASSPGTADTGELFF,TGTGCCAGCAGCCCCGGGACAGCTGACACCGGGGAGCTGTTTTTT
NA,NA,TRBV18,TRBJ1-1,CASSPGEVNTEAFF,TGTGCCAGCTCACCTGGCGAGGTGAACACTGAAGCTTTCTTT
few,NA,TRBV3-1/TRBV3-2,TRBJ1-2,CASSQLNYGYTF,TGTGCCAGCAGCCAGCTAAACTATGGCTACACCTTC
NA,TRBD1,TRBV7-2,TRBJ1-1,CASSSGTGNTEAFF,TGTGCCAGCAGTTCCGGGACAGGCAACACTGAAGCTTTCTTT
few,NA,TRBV29-1,TRBJ2-1,CSVDQGGSYNEQFF,TGCAGCGTTGACCAGGGGGGTTCCTACAATGAGCAGTTCTTC
NA,NA,TRBV12-3/TRBV12-4,TRBJ1-2,CASRGGRSRGYTF,TGTGCCAGCAGGGGGGGTCGCAGTAGGGGCTACACCTTC
NA,NA,TRBV28,TRBJ1-2,CASSLSGYGYTF,TGTGCCAGCAGTTTATCGGGGTATGGCTACACCTTC
NA,TRBD2,TRBV7-2,TRBJ2-7,CASRPTSGSYEQYF,TGTGCCAGCAGGCCAACTAGCGGGTCCTACGAGCAGTACTTC
NA,TRBD2,TRBV5-4,TRBJ2-3,CASSGLAGAFTDTQYF,TGTGCCAGCAGCGGTCTAGCGGGGGCCTTCACAGATACGCAGTATTTT
NA,NA,TRBV19,TRBJ1-1,CASSMLGRDEAFF,TGTGCCAGTAGTATGTTAGGGAGGGATGAAGCTTTCTTT
NA,TRBD1,TRBV2,TRBJ1-2,CASSAQDRGRNYGYTF,TGTGCCAGCAGTGCCCAAGACAGGGGTCGTAATTATGGCTACACCTTC
NA,TRBD2,TRBV5-8,TRBJ2-7,CASSLLAASAIYVSYEQYF,TGTGCCAGCAGCTTACTAGCGGCCTCCGCTATATACGTTTCCTACGAGCAGTACTTC
NA,NA,TRBV19,TRBJ1-6,CASSMRKEGYNSPLHF,TGTGCCAGTAGTATGAGGAAGGAGGGGTATAATTCACCCCTCCACTTT
few,NA,TRBV9,TRBJ1-3,CASSAEGGAYSGNTIYF,TGTGCCAGCAGCGCAGAAGGTGGGGCCTACTCTGGAAACACCATATATTTT
NA,NA,TRBV5-6,TRBJ1-6,CASSGRTGIRSPLHF,TGTGCCAGCAGCGGACGGACGGGGATAAGGTCACCCCTCCACTTT
NA,TRBD1,TRBV19,TRBJ2-6,CASSAGTGGTRGGTF,TGTGCCAGTAGTGCGGGGACAGGGGGGACCCGAGGAGGGACTTTC
once,NA,TRBV6-2/TRBV6-3,TRBJ2-7,CASSWRQEGEQYF,TGTGCCAGCAGTTGGAGACAGGAAGGGGAGCAGTACTTC
once,NA,TRBV19,TRBJ1-2,CATSGGTNSGYTF,TGTGCCACCTCCGGGGGAACCAATAGTGGCTACACCTTC
few,TRBD1,TRBV6-5,TRBJ2-1,CASSLDRSSYNEQFF,TGTGCCAGCAGTCTGGACAGGAGCTCCTACAATGAGCAGTTCTTC
NA,NA,TRBV11-3,TRBJ1-4,CASSLAGREKLFF,TGTGCCAGCAGCCTGGCGGGGCGGGAAAAACTGTTTTTT
NA,TRBD1,TRBV12-5,TRBJ2-3,CASGPRTGLRIADTQYF,TGTGCTAGTGGTCCCCGGACAGGATTAAGGATCGCAGATACGCAGTATTTT
NA,TRBD1,TRBV11-3,TRBJ1-2,CASSLGTGGSGYTF,TGTGCCAGCAGCTTAGGGACAGGAGGGAGTGGCTACACCTTC